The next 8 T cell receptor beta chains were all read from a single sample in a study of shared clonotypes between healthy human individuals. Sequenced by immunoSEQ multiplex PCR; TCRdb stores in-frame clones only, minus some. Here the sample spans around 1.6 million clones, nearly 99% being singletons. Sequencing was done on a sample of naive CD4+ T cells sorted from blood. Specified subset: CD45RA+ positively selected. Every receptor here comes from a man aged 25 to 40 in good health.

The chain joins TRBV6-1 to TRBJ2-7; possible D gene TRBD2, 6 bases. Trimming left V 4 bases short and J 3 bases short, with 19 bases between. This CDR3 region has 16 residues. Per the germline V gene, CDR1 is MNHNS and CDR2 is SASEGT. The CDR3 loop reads CASSAHRQRVGYEQYF. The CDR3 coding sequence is TGTGCCAGCAGTGCCCACCGCCAGCGGGTAGGCTACGAGCAGTACTTC.

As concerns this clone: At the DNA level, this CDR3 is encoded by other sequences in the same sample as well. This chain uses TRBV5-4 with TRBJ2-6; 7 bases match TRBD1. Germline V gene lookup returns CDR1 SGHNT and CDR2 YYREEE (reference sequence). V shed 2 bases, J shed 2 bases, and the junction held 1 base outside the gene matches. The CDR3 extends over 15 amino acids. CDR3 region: CASSLGGAGANVLTF. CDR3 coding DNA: TGTGCCAGCAGCTTAGGGGGCGCTGGGGCCAACGTCCTGACTTTC. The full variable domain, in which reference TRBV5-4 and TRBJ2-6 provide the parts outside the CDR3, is ETGVTQSPTHLIKTRGQQVTLRCSSQSGHNTVSWYQQALGQGPQFIFQYYREEENGRGNFPPRFSGLQFPNYSSELNVNALELDDSALYLCASSLGGAGANVLTFGAGSRLTVL.

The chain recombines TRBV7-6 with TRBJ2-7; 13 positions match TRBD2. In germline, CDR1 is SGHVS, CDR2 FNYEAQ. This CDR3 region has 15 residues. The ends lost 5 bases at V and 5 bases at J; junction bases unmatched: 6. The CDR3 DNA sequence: TGTGCCAGCAGCCGGGGACTAGCGGGATTGAACGAGCAGTACTTC. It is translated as CASSRGLAGLNEQYF.

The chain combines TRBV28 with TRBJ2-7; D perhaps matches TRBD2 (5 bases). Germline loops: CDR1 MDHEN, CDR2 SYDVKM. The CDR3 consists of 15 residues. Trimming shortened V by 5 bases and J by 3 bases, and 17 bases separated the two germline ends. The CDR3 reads CASSPPAATLYEQYF. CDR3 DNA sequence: TGTGCCAGCAGTCCCCCAGCGGCAACTCTCTACGAGCAGTACTTC.

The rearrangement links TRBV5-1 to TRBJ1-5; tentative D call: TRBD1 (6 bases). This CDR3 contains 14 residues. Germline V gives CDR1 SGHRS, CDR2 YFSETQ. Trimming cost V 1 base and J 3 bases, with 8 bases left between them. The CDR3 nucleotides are TGCGCCAGCAGCTTGACAGGGTTCAATCAGCCCCAGCATTTT. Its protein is CASSLTGFNQPQHF. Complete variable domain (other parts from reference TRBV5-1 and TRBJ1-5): KAGVTQTPRYLIKTRGQQVTLSCSPISGHRSVSWYQQTPGQGLQFLFEYFSETQRNKGNFPGRFSGRQFSNSRSEMNVSTLELGDSALYLCASSLTGFNQPQHFGDGTRLSIL.

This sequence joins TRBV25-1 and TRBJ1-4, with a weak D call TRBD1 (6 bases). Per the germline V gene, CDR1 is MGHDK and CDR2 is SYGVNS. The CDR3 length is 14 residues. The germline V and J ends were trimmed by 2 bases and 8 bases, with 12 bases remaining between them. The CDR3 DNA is TGTGCCAGCAGTGAAAGGCAGGGGTTGGAAAAACTGTTTTTT. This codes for CASSERQGLEKLFF.

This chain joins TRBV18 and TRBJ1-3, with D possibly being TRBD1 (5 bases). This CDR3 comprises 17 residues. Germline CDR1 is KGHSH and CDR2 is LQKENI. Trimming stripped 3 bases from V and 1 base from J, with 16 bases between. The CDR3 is CASSPRGRVISGNTIYF. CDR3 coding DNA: TGTGCCAGCTCACCCCGGGGCAGGGTTATTTCTGGAAACACCATATATTTT.

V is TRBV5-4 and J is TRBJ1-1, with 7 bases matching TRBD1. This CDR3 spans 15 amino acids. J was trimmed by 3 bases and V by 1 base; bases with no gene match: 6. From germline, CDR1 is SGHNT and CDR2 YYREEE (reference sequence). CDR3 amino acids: CASSLKTGADTEAFF. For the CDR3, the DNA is TGTGCCAGCAGCTTGAAAACAGGGGCGGACACTGAAGCTTTCTTT.